This T cell receptor (beta chain) stems from a study of spatial heterogeneity in lung cancer. About the research overall: Beta-chain sequences were consistently detected more often than alpha-chain sequences. The library had UMIs, and each TCR and UMI pair averaged more than ten raw reads.

Time point here: sample taken at primary tumor resection. Untreated early-stage non-small cell lung cancer patients, some 70 in total, were the donors. Whole RNA came from tumor, nontumor lung or frozen PBMC and was sequenced without being sorted. V was clipped by 3 bases and J by 3 bases, with 6 bases between them. This CDR3 region has 14 residues. The V gene's germline CDR1 is KGHSH and CDR2 LQKENI. By frequency in the sample, this clonotype is medium-sized. Its antigen is unknown. One entry per CDR3 protein results from TCRdb running MiXCR on the 5' RACE reads. The data hold approximately 2,700 distinct CDR3 sequences, with about 11% observed a single time. Study-wide points: One measure, the expanded intratumoral alpha and beta TCR count, tracked tumor mutation counts.

The chain is built from TRBV18 and TRBJ1-6; D gene unclear. The sample here was lung tumor tissue, taken at surgery. The TCR was taken from a female donor with early-stage non-small cell lung cancer. CDR3: CASSPGVYNSPLHF. CDR3 nucleotide sequence: TGTGCCAGCTCACCGGGAGTCTATAATTCACCCCTCCACTTT.